These 14 T cell receptor beta chains were all obtained from the same sample, sequenced in a study of blood T cell repertoires in COVID-19. Data came from immunoSEQ multiplex PCR; TCRdb stores just in-frame clones and leaves some out. The sample yields 370,000 or so clones, roughly 86% seen once. Sequencing was done on a sample of PBMCs or T cells enriched from blood (not recorded which). These receptors were taken from a man aged 30-40 years who had recovered from COVID-19.

This clone was seen a handful of times. The chain recombines TRBV11-2 with TRBJ1-2; TRBD1 matches 8 bases. Per germline, CDR1 SGHAT and CDR2 FQNNGV. J was trimmed by 7 bases and V by 5 bases; bases with no gene match: 3. This CDR3 is 12 amino acids long. This CDR3 is CASSPDRVGYTF. CDR3 nucleotide sequence: TGTGCCAGCAGCCCGGACAGGGTTGGCTACACCTTC.

The chain uses TRBV27 and TRBJ1-6; tentative D call: TRBD1 (6 bases). This CDR3 spans 15 amino acids. CDR1 and CDR2 (germline): MNHEY, SMNVEV (reference sequence). V lost 6 bases and J lost 7, with 16 bases in between. Here the CDR3 reads CASRPLGQGNSPLHF. In DNA form, the CDR3 reads TGTGCCAGCAGACCTCTGGGACAAGGAAATTCACCCCTCCACTTT.

V and J are TRBV18 and TRBJ2-2, with TRBD1 identical over 8 bases. CDR3 length: 17 amino acids. Germline trimming cut 5 bases from V and 4 bases from J; bases unmatched to any gene: 12. CDR1 and CDR2 (germline): KGHSH, LQKENI. CDR3 sequence reads: CASSKIQTGESTGELFF. Here the CDR3 DNA reads TGTGCCAGCTCAAAAATCCAGACAGGGGAAAGCACCGGGGAGCTGTTTTTT.

This sequence joins TRBV7-9 and TRBJ2-1, with 7 bases that match TRBD1. This CDR3 has 15 residues. V dropped 1 base and J dropped 4; count of bases not matched to a gene: 4. The germline V gene has CDR1 SEHNR and CDR2 FQNEAQ (reference sequence). The DNA of the CDR3 is TGTGCCAGCAGCTTAGGGCCAGGGGGATACAATGAGCAGTTCTTC. Translation gives CASSLGPGGYNEQFF.

The CDR3 bases are TGTGCCAGCAGCCCTCGGACTAGCGGGGCGGAGACCCAGTACTTC. It codes for CASSPRTSGAETQYF. V gene TRBV14 combines with J gene TRBJ2-5, with 12 nucleotides matching TRBD2. From germline, CDR1 is SGHDN and CDR2 FVKESK. The CDR3 covers 15 residues. Trimming cost V 4 bases and J 5 bases; bases outside gene matches: 5. Full variable domain (missing parts from reference TRBV14 and TRBJ2-5): EAGVTQFPSHSVIEKGQTVTLRCDPISGHDNLYWYRRVMGKEIKFLLHFVKESKQDESGMPNNRFLAERTGGTYSTLKVQPAELEDSGVYFCASSPRTSGAETQYFGPGTRLLVL.

V and J are TRBV2 and TRBJ1-5; 7 nucleotides agree with TRBD1. The CDR3 consists of 13 residues. CDR1 and CDR2 (germline): SNHLY, FYNNEI. The V gene end was trimmed by 6 bases and the J gene end by 5 bases; junction bases not matched to a gene: 4. The CDR3 sequence: CASSNTGDQPQHF. CDR3 bases: TGTGCCAGCAGCAATACAGGGGATCAGCCCCAGCATTTT.

The rearrangement joins TRBV19 to TRBJ1-6; possible D gene TRBD1, 5 bases. The CDR3 covers 16 residues. V gave up 3 bases and J gave up 10 bases, with 19 bases separating them. Looked up from germline, CDR1 is LNHDA and CDR2 is SQIVND (reference sequence). This CDR3 is CASSMGGFGLGSPLHF. The DNA for the CDR3 is TGTGCCAGTAGTATGGGGGGATTTGGATTGGGCTCACCCCTCCACTTT.

The table lists this clone with a few counts. V and J are TRBV9 and TRBJ1-1; D gene unclear. V was pared by 0 bases and J by 1 base, with 10 bases between. The V gene's germline CDR1 is SGDLS and CDR2 YYNGEE. The CDR3 totals 15 residues. DNA for the CDR3: TGTGCCAGCAGCGTAGGGTCAGTCAAGAACACTGAAGCTTTCTTT. It is translated as CASSVGSVKNTEAFF.

The chain couples TRBV5-1 to TRBJ2-1; D unresolved. The CDR3 spans 13 residues. Germline loops: CDR1 SGHRS, CDR2 YFSETQ. Trimming cost V 8 bases and J 7 bases, with 16 bases left between them. The CDR3 DNA is TGCGCCAGTCAGGATTTCTCAATAAATGAGCAGTTCTTC. It is translated as CASQDFSINEQFF. The full variable domain, its missing parts supplied by reference TRBV5-1 and TRBJ2-1, is KAGVTQTPRYLIKTRGQQVTLSCSPISGHRSVSWYQQTPGQGLQFLFEYFSETQRNKGNFPGRFSGRQFSNSRSEMNVSTLELGDSALYLCASQDFSINEQFFGPGTRLTVL.

This chain links TRBV6-2 or TRBV6-3 with TRBJ1-2, with D possibly TRBD1 on 5 matching bases. The CDR3 covers 15 residues. Trimming took off 6 bases at V and 4 bases at J, with 18 bases between the two ends. CDR1 MNHEY and CDR2 SVGEGT come from the germline V gene. CDR3 nucleotides: TGTGCCAGCAGCCCTACGACAGAGGCAGGCTATGGCTACACCTTC. Protein product: CASSPTTEAGYGYTF.

The chain is built from TRBV27 and TRBJ2-1, with TRBD1 matching 7 bases. J lost 7 bases, V lost 4 bases, and 10 bases had no gene match. This CDR3 has 15 amino acids. Germline V lookup: CDR1 MNHEY, CDR2 SMNVEV (reference sequence). CDR3 protein: CASSSGTEPRNEQFF. CDR3 DNA: TGTGCCAGCAGTTCCGGGACAGAACCTAGGAATGAGCAGTTCTTC.

The V gene is TRBV4-3, the J gene TRBJ2-1; D may be TRBD2 (6 bases). This CDR3 region has 17 residues. V dropped 4 bases and J dropped 0 bases, with 16 bases sitting between them. CDR1 and CDR2 (germline): LGHNA, YSLEER. The CDR3 loop reads CASSPGLFRSSYNEQFF. The CDR3, as DNA: TGCGCCAGCAGCCCGGGACTCTTTAGAAGCTCCTACAATGAGCAGTTCTTC.

The CDR3 loop reads CASTYSGGVKQPQHF. DNA for the CDR3: TGTGCCAGTACCTATTCCGGCGGGGTGAAGCAGCCCCAGCATTTT. The J gene is TRBJ1-5, the V gene TRBV19; D remains ambiguous. The CDR3 runs to 15 residues. The ends were cut back, 7 bases at V and 7 bases at J, with 20 bases in the middle. Germline-derived CDR1 and CDR2 are LNHDA and SQIVND (reference sequence).

The chain has TRBV25-1 and TRBJ2-7; TRBD1 aligns across 9 bases. Germline CDR1 MGHDK, CDR2 SYGVNS. The V segment lost 5 bases and the J segment 3 bases; nucleotides outside the gene matches: 11. The CDR3 is made up of 16 amino acids. CDR3 region: CASSSWDREVSYEQYF. Written as DNA, the CDR3 is TGTGCCAGCAGTTCCTGGGACAGGGAGGTTAGCTACGAGCAGTACTTC.